The clone carrying this TCR beta chain was observed at least ten times. What it binds is unknown. The CDR3 is 14 residues long. Germline-derived CDR1 and CDR2 are SGHVS and FNYEAQ. The V and J ends lost 4 bases and 7 bases respectively, with 13 bases between them. This sample is drawn from a study of early T cells in non-severe SARS-CoV-2 infection. Study-level information: Bulk RNA taken from unsorted whole blood was sequenced, leaving chains unpaired.

Each cDNA molecule carried a unique molecular identifier. TCRdb itself ran the 5' RACE reads through MiXCR, one entry per CDR3 protein. The sample contains some 45,000 distinct CDR3 sequences, about 4% of which appear only once. Study-level findings and limits: VDJdb matching favored anti-spike CD8 responses, missing private and CD4 specificities.

The chain combines TRBV7-6 with TRBJ2-2, with D possibly TRBD2 on 6 matching bases. The sequencing input was whole blood. The source of this sequence is an adult who was a healthcare worker with PCR-confirmed SARS-CoV-2 infection or an uninfected control (not recorded which). The CDR3: CASSSGVRGGELFF. The CDR3 coding sequence is TGTGCCAGCAGCTCGGGGGTCCGCGGCGGGGAGCTGTTTTTT.